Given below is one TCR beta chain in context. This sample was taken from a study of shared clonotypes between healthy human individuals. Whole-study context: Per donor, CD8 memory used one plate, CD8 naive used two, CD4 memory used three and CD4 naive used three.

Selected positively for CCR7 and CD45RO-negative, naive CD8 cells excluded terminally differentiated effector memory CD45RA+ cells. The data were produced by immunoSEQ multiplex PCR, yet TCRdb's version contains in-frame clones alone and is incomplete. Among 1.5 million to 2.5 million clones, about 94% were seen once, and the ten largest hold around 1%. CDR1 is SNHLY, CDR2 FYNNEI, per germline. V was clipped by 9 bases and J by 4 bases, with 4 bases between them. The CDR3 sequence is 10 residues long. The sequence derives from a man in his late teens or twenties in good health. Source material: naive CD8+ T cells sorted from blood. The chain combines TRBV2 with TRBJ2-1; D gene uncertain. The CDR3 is CASMYNEQFF. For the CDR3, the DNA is TGTGCCAGTATGTACAATGAGCAGTTCTTC.